What follows are 10 T cell receptor beta chains derived from one specimen sequenced in a study of T cell clonality in common variable immunodeficiency. The protocol was immunoSEQ multiplex PCR, while the TCRdb copy is restricted to in-frame clones and leaves out a portion. In total the sample includes under 45,000 clones, none of them seen once. Sequencing input: peripheral blood mononuclear cells. Source of these receptors: a person between 18 and 69 years old in good health.

This clone was recorded many times. The read ends 3 residues before the CDR3 terminus; that terminus is restored from the germline J gene. The gene calls are TRBV19 and TRBJ1-2; 7 positions agree with TRBD1. Germline-derived CDR1 and CDR2 are LNHDA and SQIVND (reference sequence). J lost 4 bases, V lost 5 bases, and 7 bases had no gene match. The CDR3 has 14 residues. CDR3 loop: CASSLTDRAYGYTF. The sequenced part of the CDR3 DNA is TGTGCCAGTAGTCTTACAGACAGGGCCTATGGC.

This clone was observed many times. The read stops 3 residues short of the end of the CDR3; the missing end is completed from the germline J gene. The chain is built from TRBV10-3 and TRBJ1-2; D gene unclear. CDR1 and CDR2 from the germline V gene are ENHRY and SYGVKD. CDR3 size: 14 residues. The V end was cut by 0 bases, the J end by 6 bases, with 11 bases between. CDR3 DNA (partial): TGTGCCATCAGTGAGTCAAGGACTCAGAATGGC. It is translated as CAISESRTQNG. The entire CDR3 protein is CAISESRTQNGYTF.

This clone was seen repeatedly, ten times or more. The missing CDR3 end, 3 residues past where the read stops, is filled in from the germline J gene. This chain links TRBV5-6 with TRBJ1-6; the D is unclear. Germline CDR1 reads SGHDT; CDR2 reads YYEEEE. CDR3 size: 13 residues. The DNA read from the CDR3 is TGTGCCAGCAGCCCCTACACCTCCGGGCCC. The encoded protein is CASSPYTSGP. The whole CDR3 protein reads CASSPYTSGPLHF.

This clone was detected many times. The read is 3 residues too short to cover the CDR3 end, so that end is filled in from the germline J gene. J is TRBJ1-2 and V is TRBV20-1; 7 bases are a match to TRBD1. The V gene's germline CDR1 is DFQATT and CDR2 SNEGSKA (reference sequence). This CDR3 is 15 amino acids long. Incomplete CDR3 DNA: TGCAGTGCTACGGATACGGCAGGGGGATACCTCGGC. Protein product: CSATDTAGGYLG. The entire CDR3 protein reads CSATDTAGGYLGYTF.

In this sample, this clone turned up many times. The read falls 3 residues short of the CDR3 end, and the missing part is taken from the germline J gene. The V call is TRBV6-1, the J call TRBJ1-1; D is uncertain. Germline assignment: CDR1 MNHNS and CDR2 SASEGT. The germline V and J ends were trimmed by 3 bases and 0 bases, with 14 bases remaining between them. The CDR3 loop spans 16 amino acids. CDR3 DNA (partial): TGTGCCAGCAGTGATCCGGTACGGGGAATGAACACTGAA. Its translation is CASSDPVRGMNTE. The CDR3 as a whole reads CASSDPVRGMNTEAFF.

Ten or more counts support this clone. Sequencing ends 3 residues short of the CDR3 end; the germline J gene provides the rest. This chain joins TRBV19 and TRBJ1-5, with 7 nucleotides matching TRBD1. The CDR3 length is 15 residues. From germline, CDR1 is LNHDA and CDR2 SQIVND (reference sequence). Germline trimming cut 9 bases from V and 3 bases from J; bases unmatched to any gene: 11. CDR3 amino acids: CASRGGTAFNQPQHF. The sequenced CDR3 bases are TGTGCCAGCCGGGGGGGGACAGCCTTCAATCAGCCC.

At least ten counts were recorded for this clone. The read ends 3 residues shy of where the CDR3 ends; the end is completed using the germline J gene. Other DNA sequences within the sample encode an identical CDR3. The chain combines TRBV7-6 with TRBJ2-7; 9 nucleotides match TRBD1. V trimming: 4 bases; J trimming: 2 bases; junction bases outside the gene matches: 3. This CDR3 region has 14 residues. Germline CDR1 SGHVS, CDR2 FNYEAQ. The DNA read from the CDR3 is TGTGCCAGCAGCTCACAGGGGGCCCCCTACGAG. This encodes CASSSQGAPYE. The full CDR3 reads CASSSQGAPYEQYF.

This clone was seen at least ten times. The CDR3 end falls 3 residues outside the read, so it is completed with the germline J gene. The chain uses TRBV7-2 and TRBJ2-1; possible D gene TRBD1, 5 bases. The CDR3 runs 15 residues. The V gene's germline CDR1 is SGHTA and CDR2 FQGNSA. Trimming took 3 bases from V and 5 from J, leaving 14 bases between them. The CDR3 reads CASSFMSGSNNEQFF. The sequenced CDR3 bases are TGTGCCAGCAGCTTTATGTCAGGGTCCAACAATGAG.

This clone qualifies as medium-sized. The missing CDR3 end, 3 residues past where the read stops, is filled in from the germline J gene. This sequence joins TRBV30 and TRBJ2-6, with 10 bases lining up with TRBD2. With V trimmed by 4 bases and J by 2 bases, 5 bases remained unmatched. Germline V gene lookup returns CDR1 GTSNPN and CDR2 SVGIG (reference sequence). The CDR3 runs 16 residues. The CDR3: CAWTSGSRAGANVLTF. The sequenced part of the CDR3 DNA is TGTGCCTGGACTAGCGGGAGTCGGGCTGGGGCCAACGTC.

The table lists this clone with a few counts. The CDR3: CASSIFQSPNYGQYF. CDR3 DNA, as far as it was read: TGTGCCAGTAGTATTTTCCAGTCACCTAACTATGGT. The J gene is TRBJ2-4, the V gene TRBV19; D unresolved. The read halts 3 residues ahead of the CDR3 end, with the missing end drawn from the germline J gene. The CDR3 contains 15 residues. Germline V lookup: CDR1 LNHDA, CDR2 SQIVND (reference sequence).